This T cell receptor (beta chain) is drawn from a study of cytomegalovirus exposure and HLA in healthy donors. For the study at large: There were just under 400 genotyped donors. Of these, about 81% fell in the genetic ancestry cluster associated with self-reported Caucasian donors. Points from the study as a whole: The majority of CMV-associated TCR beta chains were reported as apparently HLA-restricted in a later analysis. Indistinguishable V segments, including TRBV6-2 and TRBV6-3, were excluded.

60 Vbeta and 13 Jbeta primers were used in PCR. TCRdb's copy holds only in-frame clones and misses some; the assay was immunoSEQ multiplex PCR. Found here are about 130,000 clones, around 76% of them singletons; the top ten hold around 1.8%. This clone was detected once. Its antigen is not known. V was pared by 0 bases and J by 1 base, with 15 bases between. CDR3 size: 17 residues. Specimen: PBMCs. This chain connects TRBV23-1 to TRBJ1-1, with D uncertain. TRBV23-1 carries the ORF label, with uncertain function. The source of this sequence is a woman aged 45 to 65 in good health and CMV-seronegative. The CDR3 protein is CASSQSILKCKNTEAFF. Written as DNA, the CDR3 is TGCGCCAGCAGTCAATCAATCCTAAAGTGCAAGAACACTGAAGCTTTCTTT.